These T cell receptor beta chains were read from a single sample in a study of cytotoxic CD8 clonotypes in ibrutinib-treated CLL. The protocol was immunoSEQ multiplex PCR, while the TCRdb copy is restricted to in-frame clones and leaves out a portion. The sample lists 130,000 to 150,000 clones, about 91% occurring once. The specimen was PBMCs, collected after 12 months of ibrutinib treatment. The origin of the receptors is a human donor with chronic lymphocytic leukemia. Both conserved end residues are part of each CDR3. The order of the fields is J gene, D gene, V gene, CDR3 protein, CDR3 DNA. The D gene is left open where the match is weak.

j_gene: TRBJ2-3
d_gene: TRBD2
v_gene: TRBV19
CDR3aa: CASREAGAESTDTQYF
CDR3nt: TGTGCCAGTAGGGAAGCGGGAGCGGAAAGCACAGATACGCAGTATTTT

j_gene: TRBJ1-5
d_gene: NA
v_gene: TRBV28
CDR3aa: CASIGQRDQPQHF
CDR3nt: TGTGCCAGCATCGGACAGAGAGATCAGCCCCAGCATTTT

j_gene: TRBJ2-3
d_gene: NA
v_gene: TRBV18
CDR3aa: CASSPRATDTQYF
CDR3nt: TGTGCCAGCTCACCAAGGGCGACAGATACGCAGTATTTT

j_gene: TRBJ2-2
d_gene: NA
v_gene: TRBV11-2
CDR3aa: CASSLVRTGELFF
CDR3nt: TGTGCCAGCAGCTTAGTCCGGACCGGGGAGCTGTTTTTT

j_gene: TRBJ2-1
d_gene: NA
v_gene: TRBV19
CDR3aa: CASRTQVSYNEQFF
CDR3nt: TGTGCCAGTAGGACACAGGTGTCCTACAATGAGCAGTTCTTC

j_gene: TRBJ2-7
d_gene: NA
v_gene: TRBV11-1
CDR3aa: CASSPQGHEQYF
CDR3nt: TGTGCCAGCAGCCCTCAGGGGCACGAGCAGTACTTC

j_gene: TRBJ1-1
d_gene: NA
v_gene: TRBV28
CDR3aa: CATWGGIHTEAFF
CDR3nt: TGTGCCACTTGGGGGGGGATCCACACTGAAGCTTTCTTT

j_gene: TRBJ1-1
d_gene: NA
v_gene: TRBV18
CDR3aa: CASSPQGLITEAFF
CDR3nt: TGTGCCAGCTCACCACAGGGTCTAATCACTGAAGCTTTCTTT

j_gene: TRBJ2-1
d_gene: TRBD1
v_gene: TRBV7-9
CDR3aa: CASSFGQAHNEQFF
CDR3nt: TGTGCCAGCAGCTTCGGACAGGCCCACAATGAGCAGTTCTTC

j_gene: TRBJ2-7
d_gene: NA
v_gene: TRBV7-2
CDR3aa: CASSSWTQSYEQYF
CDR3nt: TGTGCCAGCAGCTCCTGGACTCAGTCCTACGAGCAGTACTTC

j_gene: TRBJ2-5
d_gene: NA
v_gene: TRBV10-3
CDR3aa: CAISESQGGGETQYF
CDR3nt: TGTGCCATCAGTGAGTCCCAAGGAGGGGGAGAGACCCAGTACTTC

j_gene: TRBJ2-3
d_gene: NA
v_gene: TRBV7-7
CDR3aa: CASSLLAGGADTQYF
CDR3nt: TGTGCTAGCAGCTTACTGGCCGGAGGAGCAGATACGCAGTATTTT

j_gene: TRBJ1-1
d_gene: NA
v_gene: TRBV28
CDR3aa: CATKNLLNTEAFF
CDR3nt: TGTGCCACGAAGAACTTGCTGAACACTGAAGCTTTCTTT

j_gene: TRBJ2-3
d_gene: TRBD1
v_gene: TRBV7-3
CDR3aa: CASSSGQGTDTQYF
CDR3nt: TGTGCCAGCAGTTCGGGACAGGGAACAGATACGCAGTATTTT

j_gene: TRBJ2-7
d_gene: NA
v_gene: TRBV7-2
CDR3aa: CASSSYGPPYEQYF
CDR3nt: TGTGCCAGCAGTTCTTATGGTCCCCCCTACGAGCAGTACTTC

j_gene: TRBJ1-5
d_gene: NA
v_gene: TRBV5-5
CDR3aa: CASSLQGQPQHF
CDR3nt: TGTGCCAGCAGCTTACAGGGTCAGCCCCAGCATTTT